One sample yielded the 25 T cell receptor beta chains listed below, sequenced in a study of T cell changes during pregnancy in multiple sclerosis. TCRdb's copy holds only in-frame clones and misses some; the assay was immunoSEQ multiplex PCR. The sample lists 29,000 or so clones; approximately 91% were seen once. The specimen was CD8+ T cells from peripheral blood mononuclear cells, collected after pregnancy. All receptors derive from a female donor with multiple sclerosis, enrolled in a pregnancy study.

The V call is TRBV19, the J call TRBJ2-7; 8 nucleotides agree with TRBD2. With 5 bases clipped from V and 3 bases from J, the junction kept 3 bases outside the gene matches. CDR1 LNHDA and CDR2 SQIVND come from the germline V gene (reference sequence). This CDR3 comprises 13 residues. CDR3 region: CASSSGLGYEQYF. CDR3 DNA: TGTGCCAGTAGTTCGGGACTAGGCTACGAGCAGTACTTC.

V is TRBV15 and J is TRBJ2-3; TRBD2 aligns across 9 bases. The V segment lost 0 bases and the J segment 4 bases; nucleotides outside the gene matches: 2. Germline CDR1 and CDR2: LNHNV and YYDKDF (reference sequence). CDR3 length: 15 amino acids. DNA for the CDR3: TGTGCCACCAGCAGAGAAGCGGGAGGAGCAGATACGCAGTATTTT. Protein: CATSREAGGADTQYF.

The chain employs TRBV7-8 and TRBJ2-1; maybe TRBD1 (5 bases). Germline CDR1 SGHVS, CDR2 FQNEAQ. The CDR3 contains 12 residues. Trimming shortened V by 5 bases and J by 10 bases, and 12 bases separated the two germline ends. CDR3 bases: TGTGCCAGCAGCGCAGGGTCCCAAGAGCAGTTCTTC. Protein sequence: CASSAGSQEQFF.

The chain couples TRBV27 to TRBJ2-1; 8 bases line up with TRBD2. CDR1 and CDR2 (germline): MNHEY, SMNVEV (reference sequence). With 2 bases clipped from V and 8 bases from J, the junction kept 8 bases outside the gene matches. The CDR3 runs 15 residues. CDR3 DNA: TGTGCCAGCAGTTTAGTATTAGCGGGACTCGATGAGCAGTTCTTC. This codes for CASSLVLAGLDEQFF.

Ten or more counts support this clone. This rearrangement joins TRBV7-9 to TRBJ2-7, with 8 bases lining up with TRBD1. This CDR3 is 15 amino acids long. V was clipped by 4 bases and J by 3 bases; unmatched bases: 8. The V gene's germline CDR1 is SEHNR and CDR2 FQNEAQ (reference sequence). The CDR3 reads CASSYLGQANYEQYF. The CDR3 bases are TGTGCCAGCAGCTACCTGGGACAGGCAAACTACGAGCAGTACTTC.

The CDR3 is CASSYGGSAYNEQFF. The CDR3 region has the DNA TGTGCCAGCAGTTATGGAGGGTCGGCCTACAATGAGCAGTTCTTC. V and J are TRBV6-5 and TRBJ2-1, with TRBD2 as a possible D gene (6 bases). Germline V gives CDR1 MNHEY, CDR2 SVGAGI. Trimming shortened V by 3 bases and J by 2 bases, and 11 bases separated the two germline ends. CDR3 length: 15 residues.

The chain links TRBV5-6 to TRBJ1-1; possible D gene TRBD1, 5 bases. The V gene lost 0 bases and the J gene lost 8 bases, with 11 bases spanning the gap. The CDR3 runs to 13 residues. Germline assignment: CDR1 SGHDT and CDR2 YYEEEE. In DNA, the CDR3 is TGTGCCAGCAGCTTGGTAGTGGGACTAGAAGCTTTCTTT. Translated, it gives CASSLVVGLEAFF. The full variable domain, its missing parts supplied by reference TRBV5-6 and TRBJ1-1, is DAGVTQSPTHLIKTRGQQVTLRCSPKSGHDTVSWYQQALGQGPQFIFQYYEEEERQRGNFPDRFSGHQFPNYSSELNVNALLLGDSALYLCASSLVVGLEAFFGQGTRLTVV.

V gene TRBV4-3 combines with J gene TRBJ2-2; 7 bases fit TRBD1. This CDR3 comprises 15 residues. Germline CDR1 and CDR2: LGHNA and YSLEER. Unmatched junction bases numbered 4, after V lost 0 bases and J lost 6 bases. The CDR3 sequence is CASSQDTGAAGELFF. The CDR3 DNA reads TGCGCCAGCAGCCAAGATACAGGGGCGGCCGGGGAGCTGTTTTTT.

This clone showed up just once. The V call is TRBV29-1, the J call TRBJ2-3; D might be TRBD2 (5 bases). Germline V gene lookup returns CDR1 SQVTM and CDR2 ANQGSEA. The CDR3 contains 13 residues. V was clipped by 5 bases and J by 3 bases, with 12 bases between them. This CDR3 is CSVRGFGTDTQYF. CDR3 bases: TGCAGCGTTAGAGGGTTCGGGACAGATACGCAGTATTTT.

V usage is TRBV7-9 and J usage is TRBJ1-2, with D tentatively TRBD1 (5 bases). Germline V gives CDR1 SEHNR, CDR2 FQNEAQ (reference sequence). The CDR3 sequence is 15 residues long. Trimming took 3 bases from V and 0 from J, leaving 11 bases between them. The CDR3 spells CASSLGREANYGYTF. The DNA of the CDR3 is TGTGCCAGCAGCTTGGGCAGGGAGGCTAACTATGGCTACACCTTC.

This clone was counted once. The chain combines TRBV6-5 with TRBJ2-2; tentative D call: TRBD2 (5 bases). Trimming removed 2 bases from V and 7 bases from J, with 8 bases in between. The CDR3 covers 13 residues. Germline V CDR1 and CDR2: MNHEY, SVGAGI. CDR3 region: CASSYNGNGELFF. The CDR3, as DNA: TGTGCCAGCAGTTACAACGGGAACGGGGAGCTGTTTTTT.

V gene TRBV6-5 combines with J gene TRBJ1-1; D possibly corresponds to TRBD1 (5 bases). This CDR3 spans 14 amino acids. Germline-derived CDR1 and CDR2 are MNHEY and SVGAGI. V was shortened by 0 bases and J by 1 base, with 6 bases between the two germline ends. CDR3: CASSYSGGNTEAFF. CDR3 coding DNA: TGTGCCAGCAGTTACTCCGGGGGGAACACTGAAGCTTTCTTT.

This clone is a singleton in its sample. The chain joins TRBV5-5 to TRBJ2-7, with 11 bases that match TRBD2. CDR1 and CDR2 from the germline V gene are SGHKS and YYEKEE (reference sequence). The CDR3 consists of 17 residues. With 5 bases clipped from V and 5 bases from J, the junction kept 15 bases outside the gene matches. DNA for the CDR3: TGTGCCAGCAGACCCCTTGGGGCTAGCGGGAGGATCCACGAGCAGTACTTC. Its translation: CASRPLGASGRIHEQYF.

V gene TRBV29-1 combines with J gene TRBJ1-2, with D uncertain. The CDR3 is made up of 11 amino acids. V was shortened by 4 bases and J by 3 bases, with 6 bases between the two germline ends. Germline CDR1 is SQVTM and CDR2 is ANQGSEA. CDR3 protein: CSVVRDYGYTF. The CDR3 DNA reads TGCAGCGTTGTACGGGACTATGGCTACACCTTC.

V usage is TRBV19 and J usage is TRBJ2-1, with TRBD1 as a possible D gene (5 bases). Germline V lookup: CDR1 LNHDA, CDR2 SQIVND (reference sequence). Trimming removed 3 bases at V and 0 bases at J, with 9 bases between. CDR3 size: 15 residues. CDR3 DNA sequence: TGTGCCAGTAGTATCGCAGGGTTCTCCTACAATGAGCAGTTCTTC. This gives the protein CASSIAGFSYNEQFF.

The chain employs TRBV5-1 and TRBJ2-7, with TRBD1 matching over 9 bases. The CDR3 totals 15 residues. In germline, CDR1 is SGHRS, CDR2 YFSETQ. V was pared by 4 bases and J by 6 bases, with 11 bases of the junction left unmatched. This chain's CDR3 is CASSLMTGGNLEQYF. CDR3 nucleotides: TGCGCCAGCAGCCTCATGACAGGGGGTAACCTCGAGCAGTACTTC.

V gene TRBV29-1 combines with J gene TRBJ2-7; maybe TRBD2 (5 bases). V lost 4 bases to trimming and J lost 3 bases, with 13 bases between them. Germline V gene lookup returns CDR1 SQVTM and CDR2 ANQGSEA. The CDR3 extends over 13 amino acids. The CDR3 nucleotides are TGCAGCGTTGTTCTCCTAGCTGGCTACGAGCAGTACTTC. As protein: CSVVLLAGYEQYF.

The rearrangement joins TRBV15 to TRBJ1-5, with TRBD1 matching 9 bases. The CDR3 extends over 15 amino acids. Germline CDR1 LNHNV, CDR2 YYDKDF (reference sequence). Trimming at V came to 2 bases and at J to 11 bases, leaving 10 bases not matched to a gene. The CDR3 is CATSRPGQGPLAQHF. CDR3 sequence (DNA): TGTGCCACCAGCAGACCGGGACAGGGACCTTTGGCCCAGCATTTT.

V usage is TRBV4-3 and J usage is TRBJ2-3; 13 nucleotides align to TRBD2. Trimming at V came to 4 bases and at J to 4 bases, leaving 5 bases not matched to a gene. CDR1 is LGHNA and CDR2 is YSLEER in the germline V gene. This CDR3 is 16 amino acids long. CDR3 sequence: CASSRELAGGADTQYF. CDR3 DNA: TGCGCCAGCAGCCGAGAACTAGCGGGAGGGGCAGATACGCAGTATTTT.

The CDR3 here is CASTPWGGDTQYF. The CDR3 bases are TGTGCCAGCACCCCCTGGGGGGGAGATACGCAGTATTTT. This chain uses TRBV6-6 with TRBJ2-3, with 7 bases matching TRBD2. CDR1 and CDR2 (germline): MNHNY, SVGAGI (reference sequence). The V gene end was trimmed by 7 bases and the J gene end by 5 bases; junction bases not matched to a gene: 6. The CDR3 runs to 13 residues.

This clone was observed a single time. The chain combines TRBV30 with TRBJ2-7; 9 bases agree with TRBD2. The CDR3 runs 16 residues. With V trimmed by 1 base and J by 2 bases, 9 bases remained unmatched. CDR1 is GTSNPN and CDR2 is SVGIG in the germline V gene (reference sequence). The CDR3 here is CAWSDILAGLAYEQYF. DNA for the CDR3: TGTGCCTGGAGTGATATACTAGCGGGTCTGGCCTACGAGCAGTACTTC.

This sequence joins TRBV9 and TRBJ2-5; TRBD2 is a possible D gene (6 bases). CDR1 and CDR2 from the germline V gene are SGDLS and YYNGEE. The ends were cut back, 0 bases at V and 5 bases at J, with 14 bases in the middle. This CDR3 region has 15 residues. The CDR3 is CASSVEGRTLETQYF. Written as DNA, the CDR3 is TGTGCCAGCAGCGTAGAGGGGAGGACTCTGGAGACCCAGTACTTC.

This clone has only one observation. The chain combines TRBV19 with TRBJ2-7; possible D gene TRBD2, 5 bases. Germline CDR1 LNHDA, CDR2 SQIVND (reference sequence). V was clipped by 5 bases and J by 2 bases, with 16 bases between them. The CDR3 consists of 15 residues. The DNA of the CDR3 is TGTGCCAGTAGTCCCTCCCAGCGGTCTACCTACGAGCAGTACTTC. Its translation is CASSPSQRSTYEQYF.

For the CDR3, the DNA is TGTGCCAGCAGCTTTGGACAGGGGTACGAGCAGTACTTC. Residues: CASSFGQGYEQYF. The chain recombines TRBV7-6 with TRBJ2-7; 9 bases are a match to TRBD1. This CDR3 is 13 amino acids long. After removal of 3 bases from V and 4 bases from J, the junction contained 1 base not matched to a gene. Per the germline V gene, CDR1 is SGHVS and CDR2 is FNYEAQ.

The CDR3: CAISERWGRNTEAFF. CDR3 sequence (DNA): TGTGCCATCAGTGAGCGGTGGGGCCGGAACACTGAAGCTTTCTTT. This chain joins TRBV10-3 and TRBJ1-1; D may be TRBD1 (5 bases). Germline CDR1 ENHRY, CDR2 SYGVKD. The CDR3 totals 15 residues. Between the trimmed V and J ends, which lost 2 bases and 1 base, there was a span of 11 bases.